The 29 T cell receptor beta chains given below trace back to one sample, sequenced in a study of shared clonotypes between healthy human individuals. The table came from immunoSEQ multiplex PCR; TCRdb's copy has only in-frame clones and leaves some out. The sample shows around 2.1 million clones, approximately 96% of them seen only once. The sample consisted of naive CD4+ T cells sorted from blood. The subset denotes: CD45RA+ positively selected. The source of these receptors is a man aged 18 to 29 in good health.

This chain joins TRBV7-8 and TRBJ2-7; TRBD2 agrees at 10 bases. This CDR3 has 14 amino acids. Germline trimming cut 7 bases from V and 5 bases from J; bases unmatched to any gene: 8. CDR1 and CDR2 (germline): SGHVS, FQNEAQ. CDR3 in DNA: TGTGCCAGCACACAGCGGGAGGGCCCCAACGAGCAGTACTTC. Translated: CASTQREGPNEQYF.

The rearrangement links TRBV7-8 to TRBJ2-7; 8 nucleotides line up with TRBD1. The germline V gene has CDR1 SGHVS and CDR2 FQNEAQ. The trim removed 7 bases at V and 1 base at J, leaving 15 bases unmatched. This CDR3 spans 17 amino acids. CDR3 region: CASNPGQVSFLSYEQYF. The CDR3 DNA is TGTGCCAGCAACCCGGGACAGGTTTCTTTTCTGTCCTACGAGCAGTACTTC.

The chain links TRBV7-9 to TRBJ2-5; D is possibly TRBD2 (5 bases). V was cut by 5 bases and J by 5 bases, with 9 bases left in between. The CDR3 has 12 amino acids. CDR1 and CDR2 (germline): SEHNR, FQNEAQ (reference sequence). DNA for the CDR3: TGTGCCAGCAGCGTCCGAGGGGAGACCCAGTACTTC. Its protein is CASSVRGETQYF.

CDR3 DNA sequence: TGTGCCAGCAGTTTATCTCACGGAAATGAAAAACTGTTTTTT. Protein sequence: CASSLSHGNEKLFF. The chain carries TRBV27 and TRBJ1-4; D is undetermined. The CDR3 spans 14 residues. The germline gives CDR1 MNHEY, CDR2 SMNVEV (reference sequence). The V end lost 0 bases, the J end lost 5 bases, and 7 bases lay between the germline ends.

This chain joins TRBV5-1 and TRBJ1-1, with D maybe TRBD1 (6 bases). The germline V gene has CDR1 SGHRS and CDR2 YFSETQ. The CDR3 spans 16 residues. Between the trimmed V and J ends, which lost 3 bases and 3 bases, there was a span of 18 bases. The CDR3: CASSSGAKGVDTEAFF. DNA of the CDR3: TGCGCCAGCAGCTCGGGGGCCAAAGGAGTAGACACTGAAGCTTTCTTT.

The chain employs TRBV12-5 and TRBJ1-4; 10 nucleotides match TRBD1. This CDR3 contains 15 residues. Trimming removed 6 bases from V and 4 bases from J; junction bases left unmatched: 5. From germline, CDR1 is LGHNT and CDR2 FRNRAP. The CDR3 DNA follows: TGTGCTAGTGGGACAGGGGGCGCGGGTAATGAAAAACTGTTTTTT. Translation: CASGTGGAGNEKLFF.

The chain is built from TRBV2 and TRBJ2-2; D gene uncertain. The CDR3 sequence is 13 residues long. V lost 4 bases and J 6 bases, leaving 9 bases between the germline ends. The germline CDR1 and CDR2 sequences are SNHLY and FYNNEI. The CDR3 is CASSVFASGELFF. The CDR3 DNA reads TGTGCCAGCAGTGTATTTGCATCCGGGGAGCTGTTTTTT.

J is TRBJ2-4 and V is TRBV2; tentatively, D is TRBD1 (5 bases). V was trimmed by 6 bases and J by 1 base, leaving 10 bases between them. The CDR3 has 14 amino acids. Germline CDR1 is SNHLY and CDR2 is FYNNEI. The CDR3 sequence: CASSPRAAKNIQYF. The CDR3 DNA sequence: TGTGCCAGCAGCCCCAGGGCGGCCAAAAACATTCAGTACTTC. The full variable domain, in which reference TRBV2 and TRBJ2-4 provide the parts outside the CDR3, is EPEVTQTPSHQVTQMGQEVILRCVPISNHLYFYWYRQILGQKVEFLVSFYNNEISEKSEIFDDQFSVERPDGSNFTLKIRSTKLEDSAMYFCASSPRAAKNIQYFGAGTRLSVL.

V usage is TRBV10-2 and J usage is TRBJ1-2; the match to TRBD1 covers 9 bases. Germline CDR1 WSHSY, CDR2 SAAADI. This CDR3 region has 13 residues. The trim removed 6 bases at V and 5 bases at J, leaving 4 bases unmatched. DNA of the CDR3: TGCGCCAGCAGGACGACAGGGGGTTATGGCTACACCTTC. Translation: CASRTTGGYGYTF.

A note on this clone: This specimen includes other DNA sequences encoding the same CDR3. V usage is TRBV5-6 and J usage is TRBJ1-5; D perhaps matches TRBD1 (5 bases). Trimming removed 2 bases at V and 4 bases at J, with 7 bases between. The CDR3 runs to 13 residues. CDR1 and CDR2 (germline): SGHDT, YYEEEE. The CDR3 is CASSLGVNQPQHF. DNA for the CDR3: TGTGCCAGCAGCTTAGGGGTTAATCAGCCCCAGCATTTT.

This clone has more than one count but fewer than ten. The chain combines TRBV13 with TRBJ2-3; D call uncertain. This CDR3 has 13 amino acids. Germline CDR1 is PRHDT and CDR2 is FYEKMQ (reference sequence). V was cut by 2 bases and J by 1 base, with 4 bases left in between. In DNA form, the CDR3 reads TGTGCCAGCAGCTTACCAGGCACAGATACGCAGTATTTT. It yields the protein CASSLPGTDTQYF.

Details on this clone: Distinct nucleotide sequences in the sample also encode this CDR3. This rearrangement joins TRBV5-6 to TRBJ2-5, with 14 bases identical to TRBD2. J gave up 2 bases and V 4 bases, and 4 bases lay outside the gene matches. From germline, CDR1 is SGHDT and CDR2 YYEEEE. This CDR3 region has 16 residues. The CDR3 DNA follows: TGTGCCAGCAGCCCAGGACTAGCGGGAGGACAAGAGACCCAGTACTTC. It is translated as CASSPGLAGGQETQYF.

The rearrangement links TRBV11-2 to TRBJ1-5; D is perhaps TRBD1 (5 bases). Germline V lookup: CDR1 SGHAT, CDR2 FQNNGV. The CDR3 totals 14 residues. Trimming stripped 0 bases from V and 7 bases from J, with 10 bases between. CDR3 bases: TGTGCCAGCAGCTTAGAGGGGGGTGGGCAGCCCCAGCATTTT. Residues: CASSLEGGGQPQHF.

The V and J genes are TRBV5-4 and TRBJ1-1; tentative D call: TRBD1 (5 bases). Per the germline V gene, CDR1 is SGHNT and CDR2 is YYREEE (reference sequence). The CDR3 contains 13 residues. The ends were cut back, 4 bases at V and 1 base at J, with 8 bases in the middle. Written as DNA, the CDR3 is TGTGCCAGCAGCCATGACAGGAACACTGAAGCTTTCTTT. Its translation: CASSHDRNTEAFF.

The V gene is TRBV19, the J gene TRBJ2-7; 11 positions agree with TRBD2. Germline assignment: CDR1 LNHDA and CDR2 SQIVND (reference sequence). The CDR3 covers 16 residues. Trimming removed 5 bases from V and 0 bases from J; junction bases left unmatched: 6. Here the CDR3 DNA reads TGTGCCAGTAGTGGGACTAGCGGATCGACCTCCTACGAGCAGTACTTC. Protein product: CASSGTSGSTSYEQYF.

The chain carries TRBV5-1 and TRBJ2-3; perhaps TRBD2 as D (5 bases). CDR1 SGHRS and CDR2 YFSETQ come from the germline V gene. CDR3 length: 15 residues. V lost 1 base and J lost 3, with 12 bases in between. CDR3 nucleotide sequence: TGCGCCAGCAGCTTGACGGCGGGCAGGACAGATACGCAGTATTTT. Amino acids: CASSLTAGRTDTQYF.

Details on this clone: The sample carries other DNA sequences with the same CDR3. The chain recombines TRBV28 with TRBJ1-4; 9 bases align to TRBD1. The V segment lost 6 bases and the J segment 7 bases; nucleotides outside the gene matches: 6. Germline V CDR1 and CDR2: MDHEN, SYDVKM. The CDR3 sequence is 14 residues long. Here the CDR3 DNA reads TGTGCCAGCAGCTCAGGGACAGGGCGTGAAAAACTGTTTTTT. It translates to CASSSGTGREKLFF.

V gene TRBV27 combines with J gene TRBJ2-7; tentatively, D is TRBD1 or TRBD2 (5 bases each). This CDR3 comprises 16 residues. Germline V CDR1 and CDR2: MNHEY, SMNVEV (reference sequence). The V gene lost 6 bases and the J gene lost 3 bases, with 21 bases spanning the gap. Here the CDR3 DNA reads TGTGCCAGCAGATCCCGGGGACCAAGCCTCCTCTACGAGCAGTACTTC. It encodes CASRSRGPSLLYEQYF.

The gene calls are TRBV20-1 and TRBJ2-1; no clear D. The CDR3 spans 10 residues. The germline gives CDR1 DFQATT, CDR2 SNEGSKA (reference sequence). CDR3 sequence (DNA): TGCAGCCTAGTTAGGAATGAGCAGTTCTTC. Protein product: CSLVRNEQFF.

This rearrangement joins TRBV10-3 to TRBJ2-7; 7 positions match TRBD2. Germline trimming cut 0 bases from V and 4 bases from J; bases unmatched to any gene: 6. The CDR3 sequence is 15 residues long. The germline CDR1 and CDR2 sequences are ENHRY and SYGVKD. CDR3 residues: CAISESGGSGYEQYF. The CDR3 DNA follows: TGTGCCATCAGTGAGTCAGGCGGGAGTGGTTACGAGCAGTACTTC.

The chain is built from TRBV9 and TRBJ2-3; D uncertain. The CDR3 has 14 residues. CDR1 and CDR2 from the germline V gene are SGDLS and YYNGEE. V lost 0 bases to trimming and J lost 4 bases, with 9 bases between them. CDR3 loop: CASSVDQTPDTQYF. DNA for the CDR3: TGTGCCAGCAGCGTAGACCAGACCCCAGATACGCAGTATTTT.

V usage is TRBV7-2 and J usage is TRBJ2-7, with 7 bases that match TRBD2. Germline CDR1 is SGHTA and CDR2 is FQGNSA. The V gene end was trimmed by 5 bases and the J gene end by 5 bases; junction bases not matched to a gene: 9. The length of the CDR3 is 14 residues. This CDR3 is CASSRSGTIDEQYF. In DNA form, the CDR3 reads TGTGCCAGCAGCCGGAGCGGGACGATCGACGAGCAGTACTTC.

This chain joins TRBV13 and TRBJ2-2; TRBD2 aligns across 8 bases. With 5 bases clipped from V and 3 bases from J, the junction kept 5 bases outside the gene matches. Germline lookup yields CDR1 PRHDT and CDR2 FYEKMQ (reference sequence). This CDR3 is 15 amino acids long. This chain's CDR3 is CASSPRAGDTGELFF. The CDR3 DNA reads as TGTGCCAGCAGCCCGAGAGCGGGGGACACCGGGGAGCTGTTTTTT.

The chain combines TRBV6-5 with TRBJ1-2; D unclear. CDR1 and CDR2 (germline): MNHEY, SVGAGI. The CDR3 has 15 amino acids. V was pared by 6 bases and J by 7 bases, with 21 bases between. The CDR3 spells CASRSTGRAMAGYTF. The CDR3 DNA is TGTGCCAGCAGATCAACTGGACGGGCGATGGCTGGCTACACCTTC.

The rearrangement uses TRBV7-9 and TRBJ2-5; a weak D match, TRBD2 (7 bases). The CDR3 has 14 residues. Germline V lookup: CDR1 SEHNR, CDR2 FQNEAQ (reference sequence). The germline V and J ends were trimmed by 5 bases and 5 bases, with 15 bases remaining between them. CDR3 bases: TGTGCCAGCAGCGGCGGGGGCAAGGTTGAGACCCAGTACTTC. It yields the protein CASSGGGKVETQYF. The variable domain in full, with the rest retrieved from reference TRBV7-9 and TRBJ2-5, is DTGVSQNPRHKITKRGQNVTFRCDPISEHNRLYWYRQTLGQGPEFLTYFQNEAQLEKSRLLSDRFSAERPKGSFSTLEIQRTEQGDSAMYLCASSGGGKVETQYFGPGTRLLVL.

The CDR3 is CASSIEGNYGYTF. DNA for the CDR3: TGTGCCAGTAGTATAGAGGGAAACTATGGCTACACCTTC. This chain connects TRBV19 to TRBJ1-2; D is ambiguous. CDR3 length: 13 residues. Trimming shortened V by 0 bases and J by 2 bases, and 4 bases separated the two germline ends. Germline assignment: CDR1 LNHDA and CDR2 SQIVND (reference sequence).

The chain carries TRBV28 and TRBJ1-5; 8 bases line up with TRBD1. V lost 6 bases, J lost 3 bases, and 13 bases stayed unmatched. This CDR3 contains 17 residues. Germline CDR1 and CDR2: MDHEN and SYDVKM. The CDR3 coding sequence is TGTGCCAGCAGCACCCCATGGTGGACAGGGAACAATCAGCCCCAGCATTTT. Amino acids: CASSTPWWTGNNQPQHF.

Details on this clone: Other DNA sequences of this sample code for an identical CDR3. This sequence joins TRBV29-1 and TRBJ2-7, with 7 bases that match TRBD2. J gave up 2 bases and V 5 bases, and 6 bases lay outside the gene matches. The CDR3 covers 13 residues. The germline V gene encodes CDR1 SQVTM and CDR2 ANQGSEA. The CDR3 here is CSVTSANPYEQYF. The DNA of the CDR3 is TGCAGCGTTACTAGCGCGAATCCCTACGAGCAGTACTTC.

Notes on this clone: Other DNA sequences in this specimen translate into the identical CDR3. The chain carries TRBV6-1 and TRBJ2-2; perhaps TRBD1 as D (5 bases). This CDR3 has 15 amino acids. Germline-derived CDR1 and CDR2 are MNHNS and SASEGT. Trimming took off 3 bases at V and 3 bases at J, with 11 bases between the two ends. CDR3 nucleotides: TGTGCCAGCAGTGAGGATCAGGGATACACCGGGGAGCTGTTTTTT. This encodes CASSEDQGYTGELFF.